The clone carrying this T cell receptor (beta chain) was seen repeatedly, ten times or more. Its antigen is currently unknown. The source of the sample is a study of metastatic and nonmetastatic thyroid tumors. At the level of the study: Repertoires from blood and tumor or nodule tissue of malignant and benign thyroid patients were compared.

General study findings and limits: Significantly greater TCR beta diversity was reportedly found in malignant thyroid tumors than in benign nodules (in blood and tumor).

Germline V gene lookup returns CDR1 DFQATT and CDR2 SNEGSKA (reference sequence). The CDR3 is 12 residues long. Trimming stripped 0 bases from V and 7 bases from J, with 6 bases between. Original handling: What underpinned the distant-metastasis classifier for papillary thyroid cancer was the set of CDR3 differences across clinicopathological groups. Through MiXCR, TCRdb re-clonotyped the PCR reads. None of the V and J calls come from the authors' own analysis; TCRdb made them. The repertoire holds some 33,000 clones, with approximately 15% as singletons. All patients reached thyroid surgery having received no treatment beforehand.

The chain joins TRBV20-1 to TRBJ2-2; D not certain. The clonotype was recovered from a male donor with papillary thyroid cancer or a benign thyroid nodule (not recorded which). Some clones in this sample may be carry-over from other donors' samples. The sample consisted of blood. CDR3 protein: CSARDPDGELFF. For the CDR3, the DNA is TGCAGTGCTAGAGATCCCGACGGGGAGCTGTTTTTT.